A selection of T cell receptor beta chains follows, all from one sample in a study of memory CD4+ T cells and cytomegalovirus serostatus. Assay: immunoSEQ multiplex PCR; the TCRdb copy retains only in-frame clones and omits some. This repertoire shows around 99,000 clones, over 70% found once; its top ten account for 3.6%. Input material: memory CD4+ T cells from blood. The source of these receptors is an adult in good health and CMV-seropositive. CDR3s include the opening cysteine and the closing phenylalanine or tryptophan. A D gene is named only where the DNA matches it firmly. Size tells how often a clone was seen (once, few, many) or the class of an expanded clone, and some rows leave it out.

clone_size,v_call,j_call,d_call,cdr3_nt,cdr3_aa
.,TRBV11-3,TRBJ2-2,.,TGTGCCAGCAGCTCTGGTGGGGACACCGGGGAGCTGTTTTTT,CASSSGGDTGELFF
.,TRBV19,TRBJ2-7,.,TGTGCCAGTAGTTTCAGGGGGGGATACTACGAGCAGTACTTC,CASSFRGGYYEQYF
.,TRBV5-1,TRBJ2-7,.,TGCGCCAGCAGCTTGGAGGGGGGAGCCTACGAGCAGTACTTC,CASSLEGGAYEQYF
.,TRBV6-1,TRBJ2-7,TRBD2,TGTGCCAGCGGGGAGGGACCGACACCCGAGTACGAGCAGTACTTC,CASGEGPTPEYEQYF
few,TRBV11-1,TRBJ2-2,.,TGTGCCAGCAGCTTGGGACGGTCCACCGGGGAGCTGTTTTTT,CASSLGRSTGELFF
once,TRBV19,TRBJ2-7,.,TGTGCCAGTAGTAGACGGACAAGAGAGAACGAGCAGTACTTC,CASSRRTRENEQYF
few,TRBV10-3,TRBJ2-7,.,TGTGCCATCAGTGGCCGACAGGACTACGAGCAGTACTTC,CAISGRQDYEQYF
.,TRBV28,TRBJ2-3,TRBD1,TGTGCCAGCAGTTTACAGGGGGCAGGGGGAGATACGCAGTATTTT,CASSLQGAGGDTQYF
.,TRBV7-3,TRBJ2-2,TRBD1,TGTGCCAGCAGCCCCCGGGACAGGGGTGCCGGGGAGCTGTTTTTT,CASSPRDRGAGELFF
.,TRBV5-3,TRBJ2-7,TRBD2,TGTGCCAGAAGCTTTTCTCTAGCGGGCGGCTCCTACGAGCAGTACTTC,CARSFSLAGGSYEQYF
.,TRBV28,TRBJ1-1,.,TGTGCCAGCAGCCACTCTTTCGGGGGCACTGAAGCTTTCTTT,CASSHSFGGTEAFF
.,TRBV2,TRBJ2-3,.,TGTGCCACCTCCCGAGGGGGACTCAAGGCAAATACGCAGTATTTT,CATSRGGLKANTQYF
.,TRBV7-6,TRBJ1-5,.,TGTGCCAGCAGCTTAGGGAGAGAGAATCAGCCCCAGCATTTT,CASSLGRENQPQHF
.,TRBV7-3,TRBJ2-5,TRBD2,TGTGCCAGCAGCCGCGCCGGGGGGGAGACCCAGTACTTC,CASSRAGGETQYF
.,TRBV6-5,TRBJ1-1,.,TGTGCCAGCACCAAAAGGGGTCCGAACACTGAAGCTTTCTTT,CASTKRGPNTEAFF
few,TRBV28,TRBJ1-2,.,TGTGCCAGCAGTTTGGAAGACTATGGCTACACCTTC,CASSLEDYGYTF
.,TRBV5-1,TRBJ2-5,.,TGCGCCAGCAGTCCCAGTGGGGAGACCCGGCAGACCCAGTACTTC,CASSPSGETRQTQYF
many,TRBV20-1,TRBJ1-3,.,TGCAGTGTCACCGGGGGAAACACCATATATTTT,CSVTGGNTIYF
.,TRBV6-1,TRBJ2-5,.,TGTGCCAGCAGTTTTTGGGGTCAAGAGACCCAGTACTTC,CASSFWGQETQYF
.,TRBV5-5,TRBJ2-1,.,TGTGCCAGCAGCACGGGACTTGGGCAGTTCTTC,CASSTGLGQFF
.,TRBV7-2,TRBJ2-7,TRBD2,TGTGCCAGCAAGGAGTCTAGCGGGGGGTACGAGCAGTACTTC,CASKESSGGYEQYF
.,TRBV5-4,TRBJ1-2,.,TGTGCCAGCAGCTTGGGGGGGCAGGGGTATGGCTACACCTTC,CASSLGGQGYGYTF
.,TRBV29-1,TRBJ1-1,.,TGCAGCTCTGCCAAGGGGGGGAACACTGAAGCTTTCTTT,CSSAKGGNTEAFF
.,TRBV30,TRBJ1-2,.,TGTGCCTGGAGCCGAGGGGAGAGCTATGGCTACACCTTC,CAWSRGESYGYTF
.,TRBV13,TRBJ1-4,.,TGTGCCAGCAACACAAAGTCGTCGGCTAATGAAAAACTGTTTTTT,CASNTKSSANEKLFF
.,TRBV5-1,TRBJ1-5,.,TGCGCCAGCAGCTTGGATACGGGCAATCAGCCCCAGCATTTT,CASSLDTGNQPQHF
.,TRBV5-1,TRBJ2-6,TRBD2,TGCGCCAGCAGCTCCAGACCGGGGCTAGCGGGACCCGCTGGGGCCAACGTCCTGACTTTC,CASSSRPGLAGPAGANVLTF
.,TRBV19,TRBJ1-2,.,TGTGCCAGTAGTATCGTCCAGGGCCGAGGGGGGGGCTACACCTTC,CASSIVQGRGGGYTF